This T cell receptor beta chain was identified during a study of CD8+CD57+ T cells in acquired aplastic anemia. Study in general: Sorted CD4+ and CD8+ cell DNA averaged roughly 3.2 ug.

This CDR3 spans 15 amino acids. With V trimmed by 1 base and J by 6 bases, 6 bases remained unmatched. Germline loops: CDR1 SEHNR, CDR2 FQNEAQ (reference sequence). Of note for this clonotype: What it binds is not known.

TCR beta VDJ combinations and CDR3 sequences were profiled from genomic DNA. MiXCR, run by TCRdb on the reads, gives a single entry per CDR3 protein. Found here are about 150,000 distinct CDR3 sequences, roughly 49% of them singletons; the top ten hold more than 10%. CD8+CD57+ cell expansion had been shown by flow cytometry in patients chosen for sequencing. Overall study findings and caveats: The study identified about 30 CD8+ CDR3 sequences shared by patients and controls.

The receptor's source is a human donor with aplastic anemia. The chain has TRBV7-9 and TRBJ2-1, with 7 bases identical to TRBD2. The sequencing input was sorted CD4+, CD8+, or CD8+CD57+ T cells (not recorded which) from PBMCs. The CDR3 DNA follows: TGTGCCAGCAGCTTAGGCCTAGCGGTAGTCAATGAGCAGTTCTTC. Amino acid sequence: CASSLGLAVVNEQFF.